The clone carrying this TCR beta chain appeared many times. Antigen specificity is unknown. This sample's TCRbeta library carried unique molecular identifier barcodes. Via MiXCR, TCRdb re-called the PCR reads, giving one row per CDR3 protein. The table shows just over 200,000 distinct CDR3 sequences, with 7.5% to 9.5% occurring only once. The data derive from a study of T-cell reconstitution after alpha-beta-depleted transplantation in children. General observations from the study: At around two months after transplant, the alpha-beta T cells were reportedly derived from several hundred expanded clones that came from non-depleted graft cells. Diversity and T-cell counts at one year after transplant derived mostly from new T cells.

CDR3 length: 15 residues. J was trimmed by 3 bases and V by 3 bases; bases with no gene match: 8. The V gene's germline CDR1 is DFQATT and CDR2 SNEGSKA (reference sequence). The genes are TRBV20-1 and TRBJ2-7; 10 positions match TRBD2. This specimen was PBMCs, mostly from graft donor cells, taken 360 days after TCRalphabeta/CD19-depleted stem cell transplant. The clonotype originates from a male patient between 2 and 10 years old who had a stem cell transplant for acute myeloid leukemia, so the T cells may come from the graft donor. This chain's CDR3 is CSARWLAGVGYEQYF. DNA of the CDR3: TGCAGTGCTAGGTGGCTAGCGGGAGTGGGCTACGAGCAGTACTTC.